This T cell receptor (beta chain) was sequenced in a study of T cells in Graves' hyperthyroidism and ophthalmopathy. The study, taken as a whole, reports: Most expanded thyroid clonotypes above 0.001 also appeared in blood. The model predicted ophthalmopathy a median approximately 6 months before onset.

Those patients with uncontrolled infection, other autoimmune disease, pregnancy or lactation were excluded. The authors obtained PBMCs from over 7.5 ml of fresh peripheral blood. The CDR3 has 13 amino acids. The germline gives CDR1 SGHVS, CDR2 FQNEAQ. V dropped 4 bases and J dropped 0 bases, with 6 bases sitting between them. Using RNA transcripts as the source, TCR beta CDR3 regions were amplified. A set of HTBI primers served as the primers for a first-round RT-PCR of the TCR CDR3. TCRdb reprocessed the multiplex PCR reads with MiXCR, giving one entry per CDR3 protein. The profile shows about 330,000 distinct CDR3 sequences, roughly 15% of them singletons. In its sample, this clonotype was seen many times. The antigen remains undetermined.

The sequenced material came from blood. This sequence joins TRBV7-8 and TRBJ1-1; D gene uncertain. This sequence was found in a woman aged 40 to 50 with Graves' ophthalmopathy. This chain's CDR3 is CASSYELNTEAFF. CDR3 bases: TGTGCCAGCAGCTACGAATTGAACACTGAAGCTTTCTTT. The full variable domain, its missing parts supplied by reference TRBV7-8 and TRBJ1-1, is GAGVSQSPRYKVAKRGQDVALRCDPISGHVSLFWYQQALGQGPEFLTYFQNEAQLDKSGLPSDRFFAERPEGSVSTLKIQRTQQEDSAVYLCASSYELNTEAFFGQGTRLTVV.